Below are 32 T cell receptor beta chains sequenced from a single sample in a study of human T cells and chemical hapten exposure (dated by TCRdb to the early 2020s). The method was RACE. Sequencer: NextSeq 500. TCRdb reworked the public reads: Q25 trimming with fastp, MiXCR clone assembly, productive beta chains retained. Every CDR3 protein is listed once, alongside the most common genes and DNA of its rows. The sample contains about 80,000 distinct CDR3 sequences, approximately 14% of them found a single time. The ten largest clones capture 4.6% of the sample. What this sample's time point label stands for: pre-sensitization, week 0. The treatment or condition label, as the study defines it: therapeutic diphenylcyclopropenone sensitization with weekly scalp DPC. This material consisted of whole blood, taken in connection with sensitization to the hapten diphenylcyclopropenone (DPC). The receptors derive from a woman between 45 and 60 years old with alopecia areata. Some clones in this sample may be carry-over from other donors' samples.

This clonotype was seen more than once but under ten times. The gene calls are TRBV6-5 and TRBJ1-1, with TRBD1 matching 7 bases. The CDR3 is made up of 15 amino acids. CDR1 and CDR2 from the germline V gene are MNHEY and SVGAGI. The J segment lost 10 bases and the V segment lost 4 bases, leaving 15 bases of the junction unmatched. CDR3 amino acids: CASSSFGTATGRAFF. CDR3 coding DNA: TGTGCCAGCAGTTCGTTCGGGACAGCCACCGGTAGAGCTTTCTTT.

A few counts support this clonotype. The J gene is TRBJ2-5, the V gene TRBV24-1; TRBD1 matches 9 bases. Germline V lookup: CDR1 KGHDR, CDR2 SFDVKD. The CDR3 totals 13 residues. Germline trimming cut 5 bases from V and 3 bases from J; bases unmatched to any gene: 0. The DNA of the CDR3 is TGTGCCACCAGTGGGGACAGGGAAGAGACCCAGTACTTC. The encoded protein is CATSGDREETQYF.

V usage is TRBV18 and J usage is TRBJ1-3; D gene ambiguous. Germline loops: CDR1 KGHSH, CDR2 LQKENI. Trimming left V 3 bases short and J 4 bases short, with 4 bases between. CDR3 size: 12 residues. The CDR3 is CASSPQGNTIYF. The DNA for the CDR3 is TGTGCCAGCTCACCCCAGGGAAACACCATATATTTT.

The CDR3 sequence is CASRLGQGNYYEQYF. In DNA, the CDR3 is TGTGCCAGCAGACTGGGACAGGGCAACTACTACGAGCAGTACTTC. This rearrangement joins TRBV28 to TRBJ2-7; TRBD1 agrees at 9 bases. J lost 3 bases, V lost 6 bases, and 9 bases had no gene match. The germline gives CDR1 MDHEN, CDR2 SYDVKM. This CDR3 comprises 15 residues.

This chain uses TRBV6-1 with TRBJ2-3, with a weak D call TRBD1 (5 bases). Germline V CDR1 and CDR2: MNHNS, SASEGT. There are 15 residues in the CDR3. V was trimmed by 7 bases and J by 0 bases, leaving 14 bases between them. The CDR3 here is CASTKDSPSTDTQYF. CDR3 DNA: TGTGCCAGCACAAAAGACAGCCCTAGCACAGATACGCAGTATTTT.

This clonotype was observed a handful of times. V usage is TRBV5-4 and J usage is TRBJ2-3, with 7 positions matching TRBD2. This CDR3 is built from 16 residues. Unmatched junction bases numbered 9, after V lost 4 bases and J lost 1 base. The germline V gene has CDR1 SGHNT and CDR2 YYREEE (reference sequence). Here the CDR3 DNA reads TGTGCCAGCAGCATACCTAGCGGAGGGGGCACAGATACGCAGTATTTT. Protein sequence: CASSIPSGGGTDTQYF.

There are a few counts of this clonotype. The chain carries TRBV27 and TRBJ2-6; 11 bases fit TRBD1. V lost 5 bases and J lost 1; bases outside the gene matches: 7. The germline gives CDR1 MNHEY, CDR2 SMNVEV (reference sequence). The CDR3 sequence is 18 residues long. The CDR3, as DNA: TGTGCCAGCAGTGGCCGGACAGGGGGCGCTTCTGGGGCCAACGTCCTGACTTTC. This encodes CASSGRTGGASGANVLTF.

The chain has TRBV18 and TRBJ1-1, with D possibly being TRBD1 (6 bases). Germline CDR1 and CDR2: KGHSH and LQKENI. The CDR3 sequence is 19 residues long. The germline V and J ends were trimmed by 1 base and 1 base, with 22 bases remaining between them. The DNA of the CDR3 is TGTGCCAGCTCACCACTCCTGCACCGGGGCACAGGGCAGAACACTGAAGCTTTCTTT. Encoded protein: CASSPLLHRGTGQNTEAFF.

The CDR3 region has the DNA TGCAGTGCTGCCGGGACTAGCGGGATCGGGGAGCAGTTCTTC. Translated, it gives CSAAGTSGIGEQFF. The J gene is TRBJ2-1, the V gene TRBV20-1, with 13 bases matching TRBD2. This CDR3 has 14 amino acids. Per germline, CDR1 DFQATT and CDR2 SNEGSKA (reference sequence). The V and J ends lost 5 bases and 10 bases, in that order; junction bases with no gene match: 8.

This clonotype was found a few times. The chain is built from TRBV12-3 or TRBV12-4 and TRBJ2-3; 7 bases agree with TRBD1. The V and J ends lost 4 bases and 4 bases, in that order; junction bases with no gene match: 5. The CDR3 covers 14 residues. The CDR3 DNA reads TGTGCCAGCAGTTCACGCCAGGGGGCAGATACGCAGTATTTT. It specifies CASSSRQGADTQYF.

This clonotype was recorded at least ten times. The chain recombines TRBV29-1 with TRBJ1-1, with D possibly TRBD1 on 6 matching bases. Germline loops: CDR1 SQVTM, CDR2 ANQGSEA. This CDR3 is built from 13 residues. Trimming pared 6 bases from V and 1 base from J, leaving 12 bases between. CDR3 loop: CSVGQSPNTEAFF. The CDR3 nucleotides are TGCAGCGTAGGACAGAGCCCGAACACTGAAGCTTTCTTT. Filled out from reference TRBV29-1 and TRBJ1-1, the complete variable domain reads SAVISQKPSRDICQRGTSLTIQCQVDSQVTMMFWYRQQPGQSLTLIATANQGSEATYESGFVIDKFPISRPNLTFSTLTVSNMSPEDSSIYLCSVGQSPNTEAFFGQGTRLTVV.

This clonotype was seen more than once but under ten times. The chain combines TRBV20-1 with TRBJ2-7; TRBD1 or TRBD2 may be the D gene (6 bases each). This CDR3 has 13 amino acids. The V and J ends lost 5 bases and 3 bases respectively, with 14 bases between them. The germline V gene encodes CDR1 DFQATT and CDR2 SNEGSKA (reference sequence). The chain's CDR3 is CSAGGQGDYEQYF. The CDR3 DNA reads TGCAGTGCTGGGGGGCAGGGCGACTACGAGCAGTACTTC.

This rearrangement joins TRBV28 to TRBJ1-2; no clear D gene. Germline CDR1 and CDR2: MDHEN and SYDVKM. V dropped 4 bases and J dropped 7 bases, with 4 bases sitting between them. The CDR3 runs 10 residues. This chain's CDR3 is CASSSPGYTF. CDR3 DNA: TGTGCCAGCAGTTCCCCTGGCTACACCTTC.

This clonotype was seen a few times. This chain links TRBV18 with TRBJ2-7, with 8 bases lining up with TRBD1. V lost 2 bases to trimming and J lost 5 bases; unmatched junction nucleotides: 20. Germline V gene data show CDR1 as KGHSH and CDR2 as LQKENI. The CDR3 runs 19 residues. The CDR3 loop reads CASSPTTSGTGGIGDEQYF. In DNA form, the CDR3 reads TGTGCCAGCTCACCAACAACTTCCGGGACAGGAGGGATTGGAGACGAGCAGTACTTC.

Only a few counts were recorded for this clonotype. The rearrangement joins TRBV6-5 to TRBJ2-3, with TRBD2 as a possible D gene (5 bases). CDR3 length equals 15 residues. V was pared by 2 bases and J by 1 base, with 10 bases between. CDR1 is MNHEY and CDR2 is SVGAGI in the germline V gene. CDR3 protein: CASSYPGRGTDTQYF. DNA for the CDR3: TGTGCCAGCAGTTACCCGGGAAGGGGCACAGATACGCAGTATTTT.

This clonotype has ten or more counts. V gene TRBV7-2 combines with J gene TRBJ1-1; D not certain. The CDR3 has 13 amino acids. Germline V gene lookup returns CDR1 SGHTA and CDR2 FQGNSA. V dropped 5 bases and J dropped 5 bases, with 12 bases sitting between them. CDR3 sequence: CASSPETWTEAFF. The CDR3 DNA is TGTGCCAGCAGCCCGGAAACGTGGACTGAAGCTTTCTTT.

This clonotype came up a few times. The chain recombines TRBV28 with TRBJ1-1; no clear D gene. The V end lost 5 bases, the J end lost 6 bases, and 10 bases lay between the germline ends. The CDR3 loop spans 12 amino acids. Germline V gene lookup returns CDR1 MDHEN and CDR2 SYDVKM. The CDR3 spells CASSPYNSEAFF. The CDR3 DNA follows: TGTGCCAGCAGTCCCTATAATTCTGAAGCTTTCTTT.

The rearrangement links TRBV3-1 to TRBJ2-3, with 10 bases aligning to TRBD1. Germline assignment: CDR1 LGHDT and CDR2 YNNKEL (reference sequence). The junction had 10 bases not matched to a gene; V was cut back by 4 bases and J by 0 bases. This CDR3 has 18 residues. CDR3 residues: CASSPTGTGAYSTDTQYF. CDR3 nucleotide sequence: TGTGCCAGCAGCCCCACCGGGACAGGGGCCTATAGCACAGATACGCAGTATTTT.

The CDR3 protein is CSVVVGGNSPLHF. For the CDR3, the DNA is TGCAGCGTTGTGGTGGGAGGAAATTCACCCCTCCACTTT. The chain is built from TRBV29-1 and TRBJ1-6; D not resolved. The CDR3 contains 13 residues. CDR1 is SQVTM, CDR2 ANQGSEA, per germline. Trimming pared 4 bases from V and 7 bases from J, leaving 11 bases between.

The V call is TRBV30, the J call TRBJ2-1, with D unclear. Germline-derived CDR1 and CDR2 are GTSNPN and SVGIG (reference sequence). This CDR3 spans 15 amino acids. The V end was cut by 0 bases, the J end by 6 bases, with 15 bases between. CDR3 nucleotide sequence: TGTGCCTGGAGTGTACTTAGCCAAGGAAGCAATGAGCAGTTCTTC. As protein: CAWSVLSQGSNEQFF.

The chain has TRBV12-3 or TRBV12-4 and TRBJ1-2; tentatively, D is TRBD1 (5 bases). V was clipped by 4 bases and J by 6 bases, with 12 bases between them. The CDR3 runs to 13 residues. CDR3 in DNA: TGTGCCAGCAGTTCAATCAGGGTCCATGGCTACACCTTC. Translation gives CASSSIRVHGYTF.

This clonotype turned up a few times. V and J are TRBV20-1 and TRBJ2-3; D unresolved. The CDR3 sequence is 13 residues long. V was trimmed by 3 bases and J by 1 base, leaving 8 bases between them. The germline gives CDR1 DFQATT, CDR2 SNEGSKA (reference sequence). The DNA of the CDR3 is TGCAGTGCTAGTAGCTCGGGCACAGATACGCAGTATTTT. Its protein product is CSASSSGTDTQYF.

This clonotype was found many times. The chain is built from TRBV12-3 or TRBV12-4 and TRBJ2-7; 13 bases are a match to TRBD2. The V segment lost 5 bases and the J segment 5 bases; nucleotides outside the gene matches: 9. The CDR3 consists of 16 residues. The CDR3 region has the DNA TGTGCCAGCAGTCTGAGACTAGCGGGAGGCCGGCACGAGCAGTACTTC. Encoded protein: CASSLRLAGGRHEQYF.

This chain links TRBV2 with TRBJ2-1, with TRBD1 as a possible D gene (5 bases). The CDR3 loop spans 14 amino acids. Germline V gene sequence: CDR1 SNHLY, CDR2 FYNNEI. CDR3 sequence reads: CASSSGISYNEQFF. The CDR3 DNA reads as TGTGCTTCGTCCTCAGGGATTTCGTACAATGAGCAGTTCTTC.

In its sample, this clonotype was seen a few times. This chain uses TRBV4-3 with TRBJ2-6, with 7 bases lining up with TRBD1. Germline V gives CDR1 LGHNA, CDR2 YSLEER. The length of the CDR3 is 16 residues. The ends lost 5 bases at V and 0 bases at J; junction bases unmatched: 4. The CDR3 bases are TGCGCCAGCAGCGGACAGGTCGGCTCTGGGGCCAACGTCCTGACTTTC. Amino acid sequence: CASSGQVGSGANVLTF.

This clonotype was recorded many times. The genes are TRBV20-1 and TRBJ2-2; D may be TRBD1 (6 bases). Per germline, CDR1 DFQATT and CDR2 SNEGSKA (reference sequence). CDR3 length: 15 residues. Trimming left V 3 bases short and J 7 bases short, with 18 bases between. CDR3 loop: CSASTGYGDSGELFF. Written as DNA, the CDR3 is TGCAGTGCTAGCACAGGGTACGGGGATAGCGGGGAGCTGTTTTTT.

This clonotype was seen only a few times. This chain joins TRBV7-8 and TRBJ1-4, with D perhaps matching TRBD1 (5 bases). With 5 bases removed from V and 6 bases from J, the gap between germline ends came to 16 bases. Per the germline V gene, CDR1 is SGHVS and CDR2 is FQNEAQ. This CDR3 spans 15 amino acids. This CDR3 is CASSHVGGFDEKLFF. CDR3 nucleotides: TGTGCCAGCAGCCACGTCGGGGGGTTCGATGAAAAACTGTTTTTT.

The sample holds many counts of this clonotype. The CDR3 protein is CSVELGELFF. In DNA form, the CDR3 reads TGCAGCGTAGAGCTCGGGGAGCTGTTTTTT. The chain recombines TRBV29-1 with TRBJ2-2; D uncertain. Per germline, CDR1 SQVTM and CDR2 ANQGSEA. V lost 6 bases and J 7 bases, leaving 6 bases between the germline ends. The length of the CDR3 is 10 residues.

This clonotype has more than one count but fewer than ten. The rearrangement links TRBV5-1 to TRBJ1-1, with D maybe TRBD1 (5 bases). CDR1 is SGHRS, CDR2 YFSETQ, per germline. V gave up 3 bases and J gave up 0 bases, with 15 bases separating them. The CDR3 is made up of 16 amino acids. CDR3 nucleotides: TGCGCCAGCAGCTGGAGAACACAGGAAATGAACACTGAAGCTTTCTTT. It yields the protein CASSWRTQEMNTEAFF.

This clonotype was detected a few times. This sequence joins TRBV29-1 and TRBJ2-2; TRBD1 matches at 8 bases. The junction had 1 base not matched to a gene; V was cut back by 0 bases and J by 4 bases. Germline V lookup: CDR1 SQVTM, CDR2 ANQGSEA. The CDR3 extends over 14 amino acids. Here the CDR3 DNA reads TGCAGCGTTGAAGACAGGGGGCCCACCGGGGAGCTGTTTTTT. Its translation is CSVEDRGPTGELFF.

In this sample, this clonotype turned up a few times. V and J are TRBV29-1 and TRBJ1-2, with 7 bases lining up with TRBD1. Germline CDR1 SQVTM, CDR2 ANQGSEA. The CDR3 runs to 14 residues. J gave up 0 bases and V 2 bases, and 3 bases lay outside the gene matches. The CDR3 protein is CSVEMTGTNYGYTF. The DNA of the CDR3 is TGCAGCGTTGAAATGACAGGGACTAACTATGGCTACACCTTC.

This clonotype was observed a handful of times. The gene calls are TRBV29-1 and TRBJ1-1, with unresolved D. This CDR3 contains 15 residues. The germline V gene has CDR1 SQVTM and CDR2 ANQGSEA. With 6 bases removed from V and 1 base from J, the gap between germline ends came to 18 bases. The CDR3 protein is CSVSHRFVANTEAFF. CDR3 nucleotide sequence: TGCAGCGTGAGCCACCGGTTTGTAGCGAACACTGAAGCTTTCTTT.